A single sample is the source of the 32 T cell receptor beta chains below, sequenced in a study of blood T cell repertoires in COVID-19. The method was immunoSEQ multiplex PCR; TCRdb's version includes in-frame clones alone and lacks a portion of them. The sample lists 200,000 or so clones, around 84% occurring once. The sequenced sample consisted of peripheral blood. The receptor source for this set is a woman aged 55-69 years who had recovered from COVID-19.

This rearrangement joins TRBV5-4 to TRBJ1-2; 10 bases are shared with TRBD1. Trimming cost V 4 bases and J 3 bases; bases outside gene matches: 18. Germline V lookup: CDR1 SGHNT, CDR2 YYREEE (reference sequence). The CDR3 contains 19 residues. The DNA for the CDR3 is TGTGCCAGCAGCCCCCCTCCGGGACAGGGGACATCCCAGGACTATGGCTACACCTTC. This encodes CASSPPPGQGTSQDYGYTF.

The chain recombines TRBV30 with TRBJ2-1; D gene uncertain. Trimming took off 2 bases at V and 5 bases at J, with 7 bases between the two ends. The germline CDR1 and CDR2 sequences are GTSNPN and SVGIG (reference sequence). The CDR3 covers 12 residues. The CDR3: CAWSTENNEQFF. The CDR3 DNA reads as TGTGCCTGGAGTACAGAAAACAATGAGCAGTTCTTC.

The chain carries TRBV14 and TRBJ2-5; TRBD2 is a possible D gene (6 bases). The length of the CDR3 is 13 residues. Germline CDR1 reads SGHDN; CDR2 reads FVKESK. V lost 4 bases and J lost 2, with 8 bases in between. This CDR3 is CASSRDLQETQYF. The CDR3 nucleotides are TGTGCCAGCAGCCGGGACTTACAAGAGACCCAGTACTTC.

The J gene is TRBJ1-2, the V gene TRBV18, with unresolved D. V was clipped by 1 base and J by 8 bases, with 17 bases between them. This CDR3 is 15 amino acids long. Germline V lookup: CDR1 KGHSH, CDR2 LQKENI. The CDR3 reads CASSPRGRGGRGYTF. The CDR3 bases are TGTGCCAGCTCACCACGCGGCCGGGGAGGAAGGGGCTACACCTTC.

The chain has TRBV30 and TRBJ1-1, with D unresolved. The CDR3 runs to 12 residues. The germline CDR1 and CDR2 sequences are GTSNPN and SVGIG (reference sequence). The V gene lost 6 bases and the J gene lost 1 base, with 9 bases spanning the gap. CDR3 bases: TGTGCCTGTAGTAAGCCGAACACTGAAGCTTTCTTT. It codes for CACSKPNTEAFF.

J is TRBJ1-5 and V is TRBV6-5; no firm D call. CDR3 length: 14 amino acids. Deletions cut 6 bases from V and 2 bases from J, with 11 bases between. The germline V gene has CDR1 MNHEY and CDR2 SVGAGI. This chain's CDR3 is CASSPPGGNQPQHF. CDR3 sequence (DNA): TGTGCCAGCAGCCCCCCCGGGGGCAATCAGCCCCAGCATTTT.

The chain uses TRBV6-5 and TRBJ2-1; 9 nucleotides line up with TRBD2. From germline, CDR1 is MNHEY and CDR2 SVGAGI. The CDR3 is 15 residues long. V lost 1 base and J lost 4; bases outside the gene matches: 2. The CDR3: CASSYFAGGYNEQFF. The DNA for the CDR3 is TGTGCCAGCAGTTACTTTGCGGGGGGGTACAATGAGCAGTTCTTC.

V and J are TRBV4-1 and TRBJ2-2, with 9 bases aligning to TRBD2. The CDR3 spans 19 residues. Germline values: CDR1 MGHRA, CDR2 YSYEKL. With V trimmed by 0 bases and J by 6 bases, 14 bases remained unmatched. CDR3: CASSQEARRGGFRAGELFF. CDR3 bases: TGCGCCAGCAGCCAAGAGGCTCGGCGGGGGGGTTTTCGTGCCGGGGAGCTGTTTTTT.

The V call is TRBV2, the J call TRBJ1-5; possible D gene TRBD1, 5 bases. The CDR3 runs to 15 residues. Germline CDR1 SNHLY, CDR2 FYNNEI. The V and J ends lost 4 bases and 2 bases respectively, with 12 bases between them. CDR3 DNA sequence: TGTGCCAGCAGTGGTCCGGGGGGGGGCAATCAGCCCCAGCATTTT. Amino acid sequence: CASSGPGGGNQPQHF.

The gene calls are TRBV5-1 and TRBJ2-7, with D maybe TRBD1 (5 bases). The CDR3 is made up of 13 amino acids. Trimming removed 0 bases from V and 5 bases from J, with 9 bases in between. Germline CDR1 reads SGHRS; CDR2 reads YFSETQ. The chain's CDR3 is CASSLDRQHEQYF. In DNA form, the CDR3 reads TGCGCCAGCAGCTTGGATCGACAGCACGAGCAGTACTTC. The full variable domain, its missing parts supplied by reference TRBV5-1 and TRBJ2-7, is KAGVTQTPRYLIKTRGQQVTLSCSPISGHRSVSWYQQTPGQGLQFLFEYFSETQRNKGNFPGRFSGRQFSNSRSEMNVSTLELGDSALYLCASSLDRQHEQYFGPGTRLTVT.

The table lists this clone with a few counts. The chain employs TRBV30 and TRBJ1-5; D unclear. Per germline, CDR1 GTSNPN and CDR2 SVGIG (reference sequence). CDR3 length: 15 amino acids. The V end was cut by 0 bases, the J end by 3 bases, with 12 bases between. CDR3 coding DNA: TGTGCCTGGAGTGTAGCAGGCCCAACCAATCAGCCCCAGCATTTT. It translates to CAWSVAGPTNQPQHF.

This clone was observed a few times. This rearrangement joins TRBV7-3 to TRBJ2-7, with TRBD1 identical over 8 bases. The germline V gene has CDR1 SGHTA and CDR2 FQGTGA. After removal of 5 bases from V and 1 base from J, the junction contained 4 bases not matched to a gene. This CDR3 contains 14 residues. The CDR3, as DNA: TGTGCCAGCAGCGCCGGGACAGGATCCTACGAGCAGTACTTC. This sequence encodes CASSAGTGSYEQYF.

V gene TRBV2 combines with J gene TRBJ2-1; the match to TRBD1 covers 8 bases. CDR1 is SNHLY, CDR2 FYNNEI, per germline. Unmatched junction bases numbered 4, after V lost 6 bases and J lost 0 bases. This CDR3 is built from 15 residues. This chain's CDR3 is CASSTDRVSYNEQFF. The CDR3, as DNA: TGTGCCAGCAGCACGGACAGGGTCTCCTACAATGAGCAGTTCTTC. The full variable domain, in which reference TRBV2 and TRBJ2-1 provide the parts outside the CDR3, is EPEVTQTPSHQVTQMGQEVILRCVPISNHLYFYWYRQILGQKVEFLVSFYNNEISEKSEIFDDQFSVERPDGSNFTLKIRSTKLEDSAMYFCASSTDRVSYNEQFFGPGTRLTVL.

Only a few counts were recorded for this clone. This chain uses TRBV28 with TRBJ2-2; D possibly corresponds to TRBD2 (5 bases). With 5 bases removed from V and 8 bases from J, the gap between germline ends came to 15 bases. Germline V CDR1 and CDR2: MDHEN, SYDVKM. The CDR3 runs to 14 residues. The CDR3 is CASSGGIRVGELFF. In DNA form, the CDR3 reads TGTGCCAGCAGTGGAGGAATAAGAGTAGGGGAGCTGTTTTTT.

The chain links TRBV5-1 to TRBJ2-7, with 7 positions matching TRBD2. From germline, CDR1 is SGHRS and CDR2 YFSETQ. The CDR3 contains 14 residues. With 0 bases clipped from V and 7 bases from J, the junction kept 7 bases outside the gene matches. The CDR3 is CASSLAGGPGEQYF. CDR3 bases: TGCGCCAGCAGCTTGGCGGGGGGTCCGGGAGAGCAGTACTTC.

The rearrangement links TRBV5-1 to TRBJ2-3; 10 bases map to TRBD2. Germline values: CDR1 SGHRS, CDR2 YFSETQ. This CDR3 has 15 residues. Unmatched junction bases numbered 2, after V lost 2 bases and J lost 2 bases. This CDR3 is CASSFGLADTDTQYF. The CDR3 DNA sequence: TGCGCCAGCAGCTTTGGACTAGCGGACACAGATACGCAGTATTTT.

As concerns this clone: The same CDR3 can be traced to other DNA sequences in this sample. The chain uses TRBV2 and TRBJ2-3; D gene uncertain. Deletions cut 7 bases from V and 2 bases from J, with 4 bases between. The CDR3 is 11 residues long. In germline, CDR1 is SNHLY, CDR2 FYNNEI. The CDR3 region has the DNA TGTGCCAGCACGTACACAGATACGCAGTATTTT. As protein: CASTYTDTQYF.

V and J are TRBV18 and TRBJ2-3, with TRBD2 matching 8 bases. There are 17 residues in the CDR3. Trimming at V came to 0 bases and at J to 4 bases, leaving 9 bases not matched to a gene. Germline assignment: CDR1 KGHSH and CDR2 LQKENI. CDR3 amino acids: CASSPPGAQRGPDTQYF. The CDR3, as DNA: TGTGCCAGCTCACCACCCGGCGCCCAGCGGGGGCCAGATACGCAGTATTTT.

This chain's CDR3 is CASSPATNTEAFF. The CDR3 bases are TGTGCCAGCTCACCGGCAACGAACACTGAAGCTTTCTTT. The chain recombines TRBV18 with TRBJ1-1; D remains ambiguous. Trimming removed 3 bases from V and 1 base from J, with 6 bases in between. Germline CDR1 and CDR2: KGHSH and LQKENI. The length of the CDR3 is 13 residues.

The chain combines TRBV6-1 with TRBJ1-3; D is unclear. CDR1 is MNHNS, CDR2 SASEGT, per germline. The CDR3 runs 14 residues. V was pared by 1 base and J by 0 bases, with 4 bases between. CDR3 DNA sequence: TGTGCCAGCAGTGAAGTCAGCTCTGGAAACACCATATATTTT. Translating gives CASSEVSSGNTIYF.

The rearrangement joins TRBV4-2 to TRBJ1-3, with D possibly being TRBD1 (5 bases). Trimming cost V 0 bases and J 4 bases, with 10 bases left between them. Germline CDR1 and CDR2: LGHNA and YNFKEQ. The CDR3 runs to 15 residues. CDR3 sequence (DNA): TGTGCCAGCAGCCAAGAAAGCAGGGTCGGAAACACCATATATTTT. This sequence encodes CASSQESRVGNTIYF.

The chain joins TRBV3-1 (or the pseudogene TRBV3-2) to TRBJ2-1, with TRBD2 as a possible D gene (7 bases). The CDR3 loop spans 17 amino acids. Per the germline V gene, CDR1 is LGHDT and CDR2 is YNNKEL (reference sequence). Trimming stripped 6 bases from V and 3 bases from J, with 21 bases between. The CDR3 DNA reads TGTGCCAGCAGGAGTTTGGAGGGGGGGCTAATCTACAATGAGCAGTTCTTC. As protein: CASRSLEGGLIYNEQFF.

This chain's CDR3 is CASRSGWNTGELFF. DNA of the CDR3: TGTGCCAGCAGAAGTGGCTGGAACACCGGGGAGCTGTTTTTT. The chain has TRBV9 and TRBJ2-2; no clear D. The ends were cut back, 5 bases at V and 1 base at J, with 9 bases in the middle. CDR3 length: 14 residues. Germline loops: CDR1 SGDLS, CDR2 YYNGEE. The variable domain in full, completed from reference TRBV9 and TRBJ2-2, reads DSGVTQTPKHLITATGQRVTLRCSPRSGDLSVYWYQQSLDQGLQFLIQYYNGEERAKGNILERFSAQQFPDLHSELNLSSLELGDSALYFCASRSGWNTGELFFGEGSRLTVL.

The V and J genes are TRBV3-1 (or the pseudogene TRBV3-2) and TRBJ1-5; the match to TRBD1 covers 9 bases. From germline, CDR1 is LGHDT and CDR2 YNNKEL (reference sequence). This CDR3 comprises 22 residues. Trimming cost V 5 bases and J 6 bases; bases outside gene matches: 29. The CDR3 nucleotides read TGTGCCAGCAGCGCGAACGTAACAGGGGGCACGGTGCGATGGCTTTCAAGTCAGCCCCAGCATTTT. Translation gives CASSANVTGGTVRWLSSQPQHF.

The rearrangement joins TRBV4-1 to TRBJ1-3; tentative D call: TRBD1 (5 bases). V was cut by 4 bases and J by 0 bases, with 10 bases left in between. The CDR3 spans 15 residues. Germline V gene lookup returns CDR1 MGHRA and CDR2 YSYEKL. CDR3 nucleotides: TGCGCCAGCAGCCCGACAGCGAACTCTGGAAACACCATATATTTT. Its translation: CASSPTANSGNTIYF.

The rearrangement links TRBV9 to TRBJ1-2, with D possibly being TRBD1 (6 bases). There are 15 residues in the CDR3. Trimming removed 4 bases at V and 2 bases at J, with 15 bases between. Germline values: CDR1 SGDLS, CDR2 YYNGEE. The CDR3 loop is CASSPAGALNYGYTF. The CDR3 region has the DNA TGTGCCAGCAGCCCCGCGGGGGCCCTGAACTATGGCTACACCTTC. Combining the CDR3 with reference TRBV9 and TRBJ1-2 gives the whole variable domain DSGVTQTPKHLITATGQRVTLRCSPRSGDLSVYWYQQSLDQGLQFLIQYYNGEERAKGNILERFSAQQFPDLHSELNLSSLELGDSALYFCASSPAGALNYGYTFGSGTRLTVV.

The chain is built from TRBV5-1 and TRBJ2-5; TRBD2 matches at 13 bases. The CDR3 runs to 17 residues. The V segment lost 3 bases and the J segment 5 bases; nucleotides outside the gene matches: 10. CDR1 SGHRS and CDR2 YFSETQ come from the germline V gene. This CDR3 is CASSSRTSGGAEETQYF. CDR3 DNA: TGCGCCAGCAGCTCAAGAACTAGCGGGGGGGCCGAGGAGACCCAGTACTTC.

V gene TRBV3-1 (or the pseudogene TRBV3-2) combines with J gene TRBJ1-1; 7 bases align to TRBD1. The V and J ends lost 4 bases and 6 bases, in that order; junction bases with no gene match: 11. The CDR3 extends over 15 amino acids. Germline loops: CDR1 LGHDT, CDR2 YNNKEL (reference sequence). CDR3 sequence: CASSLQGGFGAEAFF. The CDR3, as DNA: TGTGCCAGCAGCCTCCAGGGGGGTTTCGGGGCTGAAGCTTTCTTT.

The chain employs TRBV19 and TRBJ1-2; no clear D gene. The CDR3 runs to 13 residues. The germline CDR1 and CDR2 sequences are LNHDA and SQIVND (reference sequence). Trimming took off 5 bases at V and 0 bases at J, with 7 bases between the two ends. The CDR3 region is CASSGQANYGYTF. The CDR3 nucleotides are TGTGCCAGTAGTGGGCAGGCTAACTATGGCTACACCTTC.

As DNA, the CDR3 is TGTGCCAGCAGCCCCCGACAGGGGCCCTACAATGAGCAGTTCTTC. Residues: CASSPRQGPYNEQFF. The chain is built from TRBV11-3 and TRBJ2-1, with TRBD1 matching 8 bases. The CDR3 consists of 15 residues. The trim removed 5 bases at V and 2 bases at J, leaving 5 bases unmatched. Germline V gene sequence: CDR1 SGHNT, CDR2 YENEEA. Variable domain in full (rest from reference TRBV11-3 and TRBJ2-1): EAGVVQSPRYKIIEKKQPVAFWCNPISGHNTLYWYLQNLGQGPELLIRYENEEAVDDSQLPKDRFSAERLKGVDSTLKIQPAELGDSAVYLCASSPRQGPYNEQFFGPGTRLTVL.

The V and J genes are TRBV5-6 and TRBJ2-7, with 10 bases lining up with TRBD1. The length of the CDR3 is 15 residues. Germline CDR1 is SGHDT and CDR2 is YYEEEE. V was clipped by 4 bases and J by 5 bases; unmatched bases: 9. The CDR3 region is CASSTDRGRTHEQYF. DNA for the CDR3: TGTGCCAGCAGCACCGACAGGGGGCGTACTCACGAGCAGTACTTC.

The J gene is TRBJ2-1, the V gene TRBV13; D possibly corresponds to TRBD1 (6 bases). This CDR3 contains 14 residues. Germline lookup yields CDR1 PRHDT and CDR2 FYEKMQ (reference sequence). Between the trimmed V and J ends, which lost 5 bases and 4 bases, there was a span of 12 bases. The CDR3 loop is CASSTEQGYNEQFF. CDR3 coding DNA: TGTGCCAGCAGCACAGAACAGGGTTACAATGAGCAGTTCTTC.